This T cell receptor beta chain originates from a study of T-cell memory formation after mild COVID-19. Points on this clonotype: Its antigen is currently unknown.

MiXCR was run by TCRdb on the 5' RACE reads, yielding one entry per CDR3 protein. The sample lists hundreds of thousands of distinct CDR3 sequences; about 16% were seen once. Trimming removed 5 bases from V and 3 bases from J; junction bases left unmatched: 2. The CDR3 runs to 15 residues. The V gene's germline CDR1 is LGHNA and CDR2 YSLEER. The study, taken as a whole, reports: Balance between CD4 and CD8 was seen in clones contracting day 15 to 85, and a CD4+ lean was seen in later expanders. Pre-infection memory showed some responding clones, and this suggested that cross-reactive memory joined.

Material for sequencing was PBMCs or a T cell subset sorted from them (not recorded which). The chain couples TRBV4-3 to TRBJ2-1, with 12 positions matching TRBD2. This receptor was obtained from a man aged 18 to 29 who had mild COVID-19 (a few samples of this study predate the infection). Cell type and time point are not known. The CDR3 DNA is TGCGCCAGCAGCAAGGGACTAGCGGGCTACAATGAGCAGTTCTTC. Translating gives CASSKGLAGYNEQFF.